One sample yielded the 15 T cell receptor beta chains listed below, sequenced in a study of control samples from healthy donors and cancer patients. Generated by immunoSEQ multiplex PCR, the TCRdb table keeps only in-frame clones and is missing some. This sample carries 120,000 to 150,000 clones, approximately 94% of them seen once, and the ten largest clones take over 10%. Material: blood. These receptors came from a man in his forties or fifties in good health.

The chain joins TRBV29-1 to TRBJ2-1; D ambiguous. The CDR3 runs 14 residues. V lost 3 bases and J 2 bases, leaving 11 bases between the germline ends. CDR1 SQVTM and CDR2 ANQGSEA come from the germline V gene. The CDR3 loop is CSVDSRAAYNEQFF. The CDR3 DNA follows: TGCAGCGTTGATTCCCGGGCCGCCTACAATGAGCAGTTCTTC.

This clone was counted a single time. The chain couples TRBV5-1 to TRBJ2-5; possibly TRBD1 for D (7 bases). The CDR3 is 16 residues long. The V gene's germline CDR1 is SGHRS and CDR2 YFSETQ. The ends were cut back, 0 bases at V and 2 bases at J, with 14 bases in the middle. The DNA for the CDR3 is TGCGCCAGCAGCTTGGGGACAGGAGGGCCTCAAGAGACCCAGTACTTC. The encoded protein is CASSLGTGGPQETQYF.

The CDR3 nucleotides are TGTGCCAGCTCACCAGACGGGACAGTCCAAGAGACCCAGTACTTC. It translates to CASSPDGTVQETQYF. The chain carries TRBV18 and TRBJ2-5; 7 bases align to TRBD1. This CDR3 is 15 amino acids long. V shed 2 bases, J shed 1 base, and the junction held 4 bases outside the gene matches. CDR1 KGHSH and CDR2 LQKENI come from the germline V gene. The complete variable domain, with remaining parts taken from reference TRBV18 and TRBJ2-5, reads NAGVMQNPRHLVRRRGQEARLRCSPMKGHSHVYWYRQLPEEGLKFMVYLQKENIIDESGMPKERFSAEFPKEGPSILRIQQVVRGDSAAYFCASSPDGTVQETQYFGPGTRLLVL.

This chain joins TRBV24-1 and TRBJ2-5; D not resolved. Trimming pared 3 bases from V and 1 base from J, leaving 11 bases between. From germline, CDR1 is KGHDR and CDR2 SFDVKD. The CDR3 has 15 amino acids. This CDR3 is CATSDRKGSQETQYF. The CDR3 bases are TGTGCCACCAGTGATAGGAAAGGGTCCCAAGAGACCCAGTACTTC.

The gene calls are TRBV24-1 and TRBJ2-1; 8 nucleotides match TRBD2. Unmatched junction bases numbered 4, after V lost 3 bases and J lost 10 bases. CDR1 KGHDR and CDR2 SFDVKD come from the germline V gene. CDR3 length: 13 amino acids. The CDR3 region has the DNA TGTGCCACCAGTGATGGACTAGCCGCCGAGCAGTTCTTC. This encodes CATSDGLAAEQFF.

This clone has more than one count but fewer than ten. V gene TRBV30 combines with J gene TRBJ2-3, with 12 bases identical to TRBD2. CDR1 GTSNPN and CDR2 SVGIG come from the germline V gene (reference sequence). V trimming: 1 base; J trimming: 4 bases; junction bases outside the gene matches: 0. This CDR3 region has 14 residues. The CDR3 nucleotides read TGTGCCTGGAGTGGACTAGCGGGAGCAGATACGCAGTATTTT. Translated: CAWSGLAGADTQYF.

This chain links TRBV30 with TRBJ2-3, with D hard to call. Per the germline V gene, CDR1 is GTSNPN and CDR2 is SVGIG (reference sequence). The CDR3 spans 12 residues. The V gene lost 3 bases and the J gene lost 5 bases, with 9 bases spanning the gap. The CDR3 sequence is CAWSPFRDTQYF. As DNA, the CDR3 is TGTGCCTGGAGCCCCTTTAGAGATACGCAGTATTTT.

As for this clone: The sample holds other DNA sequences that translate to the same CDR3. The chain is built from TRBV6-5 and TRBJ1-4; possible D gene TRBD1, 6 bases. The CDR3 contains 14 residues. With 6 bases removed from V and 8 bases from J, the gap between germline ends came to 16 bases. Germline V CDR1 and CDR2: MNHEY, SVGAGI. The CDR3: CASSRGGPGEKLFF. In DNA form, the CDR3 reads TGTGCCAGCAGCCGGGGGGGGCCGGGGGAAAAACTGTTTTTT.

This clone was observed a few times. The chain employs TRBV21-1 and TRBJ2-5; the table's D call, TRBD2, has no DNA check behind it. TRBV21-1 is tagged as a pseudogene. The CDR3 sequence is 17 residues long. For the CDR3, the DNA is TGTGCCAGCAGCAAAGTCCCAGGGAGGGGCGGAAGGGAGACCCAGTACTTC. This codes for CASSKVPGRGGRETQYF.

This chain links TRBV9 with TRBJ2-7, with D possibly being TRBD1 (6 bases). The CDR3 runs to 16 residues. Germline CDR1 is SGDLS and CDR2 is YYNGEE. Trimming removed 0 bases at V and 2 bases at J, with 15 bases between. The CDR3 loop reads CASSVAAGARTYEQYF. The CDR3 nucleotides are TGTGCCAGCAGCGTAGCGGCAGGGGCTAGGACCTACGAGCAGTACTTC.

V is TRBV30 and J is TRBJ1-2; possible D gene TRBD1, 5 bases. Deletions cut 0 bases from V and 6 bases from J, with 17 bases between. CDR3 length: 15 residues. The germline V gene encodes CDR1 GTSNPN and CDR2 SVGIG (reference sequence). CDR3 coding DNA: TGTGCCTGGAGTGTAGGCAGCTGGGGGTGGAATGGCTACACCTTC. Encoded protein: CAWSVGSWGWNGYTF. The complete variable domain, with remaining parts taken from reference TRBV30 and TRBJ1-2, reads SQTIHQWPATLVQPVGSPLSLECTVEGTSNPNLYWYRQAAGRGLQLLFYSVGIGQISSEVPQNLSASRPQDRQFILSSKKLLLSDSGFYLCAWSVGSWGWNGYTFGSGTRLTVV.

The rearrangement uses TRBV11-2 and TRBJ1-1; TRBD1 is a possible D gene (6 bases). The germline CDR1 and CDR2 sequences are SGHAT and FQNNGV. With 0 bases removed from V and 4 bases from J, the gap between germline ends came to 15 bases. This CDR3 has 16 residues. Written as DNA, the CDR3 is TGTGCCAGCAGCTTAGAAGGGGGGCCACGGACCACTGAAGCTTTCTTT. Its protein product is CASSLEGGPRTTEAFF. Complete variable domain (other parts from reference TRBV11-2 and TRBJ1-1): EAGVAQSPRYKIIEKRQSVAFWCNPISGHATLYWYQQILGQGPKLLIQFQNNGVVDDSQLPKDRFSAERLKGVDSTLKIQPAKLEDSAVYLCASSLEGGPRTTEAFFGQGTRLTVV.

CDR3 amino acids: CASSTRDRGTYEQYF. The CDR3 DNA follows: TGTGCCAGCAGTACCCGGGACAGGGGTACCTACGAGCAGTACTTC. The V gene is TRBV27, the J gene TRBJ2-7, with TRBD1 matching over 10 bases. V was clipped by 5 bases and J by 2 bases; unmatched bases: 6. Germline lookup yields CDR1 MNHEY and CDR2 SMNVEV (reference sequence). The CDR3 is 15 amino acids.

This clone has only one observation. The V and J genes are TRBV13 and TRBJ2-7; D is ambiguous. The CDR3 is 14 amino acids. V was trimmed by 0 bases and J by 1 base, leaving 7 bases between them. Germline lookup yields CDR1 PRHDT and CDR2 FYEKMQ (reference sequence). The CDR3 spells CASSLGRNSYEQYF. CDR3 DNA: TGTGCCAGCAGCTTAGGGAGGAATTCCTACGAGCAGTACTTC. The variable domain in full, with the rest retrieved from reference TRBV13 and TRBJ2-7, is AAGVIQSPRHLIKEKRETATLKCYPIPRHDTVYWYQQGPGQDPQFLISFYEKMQSDKGSIPDRFSAQQFSDYHSELNMSSLELGDSALYFCASSLGRNSYEQYFGPGTRLTVT.

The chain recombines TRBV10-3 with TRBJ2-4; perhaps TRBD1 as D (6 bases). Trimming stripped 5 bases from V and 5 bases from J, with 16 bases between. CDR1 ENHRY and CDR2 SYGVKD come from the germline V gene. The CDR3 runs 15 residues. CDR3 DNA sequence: TGTGCCATCAGTTCCGGACAGAACCTAGAAAACATTCAGTACTTC. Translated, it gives CAISSGQNLENIQYF.